A selection of T cell receptor beta chains follows, all from one sample in a study of early T cells in non-severe SARS-CoV-2 infection. In TCRdb, the 5' RACE reads were re-called with MiXCR into one record per CDR3 protein. Of about 26,000 distinct CDR3 sequences listed, roughly 4% are singletons. Source material: whole blood. The receptor set was obtained from an adult who was a healthcare worker with PCR-confirmed SARS-CoV-2 infection or an uninfected control (not recorded which). The conserved cysteine and the conserved F or W are not part of the CDR3 here. The order of the fields is V gene, J gene, CDR3 protein.

TRBV18	TRBJ2-7	ASSGQGGYVGEQY
TRBV7-8	TRBJ2-1	ASSPRTGGAYNEQF
TRBV20-1	TRBJ2-1	SAHLNEQF
TRBV5-5	TRBJ2-7	ASSPGQATYEQY
TRBV6-5	TRBJ2-1	ASSYSVRVLSEQF
TRBV7-6	TRBJ2-2	ASSFSLMGTGSTGELF
TRBV29-1	TRBJ1-3	SVGDRDSLAGNTIY
TRBV4-1	TRBJ2-7	ASSPGTASYEQY
TRBV12-3/TRBV12-4	TRBJ1-1	ASTQGGTEAF
TRBV29-1	TRBJ2-7	SVGLNRVSIHEQY
TRBV28	TRBJ2-5	ASRKQGIETQY
TRBV4-1	TRBJ2-7	ASSQDVETGVTSYEQY
TRBV6-5	TRBJ2-6	ASSYSLGDGANVLT
TRBV3-1	TRBJ2-3	ASSQATPRDTQY
TRBV30	TRBJ2-2	AWGGTGGDTGELF
TRBV7-8	TRBJ2-4	ASSLETYVVAKNIQY
TRBV28	TRBJ1-5	ASRASGGGNQPQH